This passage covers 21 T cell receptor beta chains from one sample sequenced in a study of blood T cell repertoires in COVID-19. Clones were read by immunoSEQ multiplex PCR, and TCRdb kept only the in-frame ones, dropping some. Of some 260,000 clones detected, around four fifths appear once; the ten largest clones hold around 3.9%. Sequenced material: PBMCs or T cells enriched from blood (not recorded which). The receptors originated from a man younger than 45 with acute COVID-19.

CDR3 sequence: CASSDWAKDSPLHF. CDR3 coding DNA: TGTGCCAGCTCTGATTGGGCGAAAGATTCACCCCTCCACTTT. The rearrangement links TRBV18 to TRBJ1-6; D ambiguous. The CDR3 runs to 14 residues. Germline V gene lookup returns CDR1 KGHSH and CDR2 LQKENI. Trimming cost V 6 bases and J 8 bases, with 14 bases left between them.

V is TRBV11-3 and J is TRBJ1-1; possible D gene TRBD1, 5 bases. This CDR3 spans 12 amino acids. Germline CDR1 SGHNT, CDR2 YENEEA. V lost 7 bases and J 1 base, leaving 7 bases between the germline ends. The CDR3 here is CASMGGNTEAFF. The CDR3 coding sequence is TGTGCCAGCATGGGGGGGAACACTGAAGCTTTCTTT.

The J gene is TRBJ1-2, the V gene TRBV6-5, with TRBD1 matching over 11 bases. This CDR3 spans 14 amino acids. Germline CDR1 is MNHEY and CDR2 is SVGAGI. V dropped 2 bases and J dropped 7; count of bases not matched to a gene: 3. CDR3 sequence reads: CASSYTDRGLGYTF. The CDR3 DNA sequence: TGTGCCAGCAGTTACACGGACAGGGGGCTTGGCTACACCTTC.

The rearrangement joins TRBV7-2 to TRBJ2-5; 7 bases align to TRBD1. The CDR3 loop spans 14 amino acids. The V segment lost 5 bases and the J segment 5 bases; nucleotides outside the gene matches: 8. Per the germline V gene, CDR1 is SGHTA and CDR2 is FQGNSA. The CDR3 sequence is CASSANRGRETQYF. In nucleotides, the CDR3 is TGTGCCAGCAGCGCCAACAGGGGAAGGGAGACCCAGTACTTC. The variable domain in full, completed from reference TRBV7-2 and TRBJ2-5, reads GAGVSQSPSNKVTEKGKDVELRCDPISGHTALYWYRQSLGQGLEFLIYFQGNSAPDKSGLPSDRFSAERTGGSVSTLTIQRTQQEDSAVYLCASSANRGRETQYFGPGTRLLVL.

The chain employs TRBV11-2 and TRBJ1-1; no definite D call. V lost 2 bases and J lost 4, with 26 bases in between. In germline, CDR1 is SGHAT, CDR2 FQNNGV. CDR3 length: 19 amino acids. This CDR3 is CASSLSSGGYERRGTEAFF. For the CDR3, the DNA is TGTGCCAGCAGCTTATCCAGCGGAGGGTACGAACGGCGTGGCACTGAAGCTTTCTTT.

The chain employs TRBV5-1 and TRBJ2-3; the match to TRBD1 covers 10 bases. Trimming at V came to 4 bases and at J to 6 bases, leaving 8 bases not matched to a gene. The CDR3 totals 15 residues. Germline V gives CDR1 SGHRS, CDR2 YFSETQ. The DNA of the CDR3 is TGCGCCAGCAGCATTATTCGACAGGGGGCGGATACGCAGTATTTT. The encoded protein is CASSIIRQGADTQYF.

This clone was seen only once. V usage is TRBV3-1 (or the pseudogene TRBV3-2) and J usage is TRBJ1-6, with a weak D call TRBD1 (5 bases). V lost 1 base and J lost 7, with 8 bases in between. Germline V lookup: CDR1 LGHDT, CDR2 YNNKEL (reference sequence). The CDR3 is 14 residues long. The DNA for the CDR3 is TGTGCCAGCAGCCAAGGAAGGACAAATTCACCCCTCCACTTT. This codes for CASSQGRTNSPLHF.

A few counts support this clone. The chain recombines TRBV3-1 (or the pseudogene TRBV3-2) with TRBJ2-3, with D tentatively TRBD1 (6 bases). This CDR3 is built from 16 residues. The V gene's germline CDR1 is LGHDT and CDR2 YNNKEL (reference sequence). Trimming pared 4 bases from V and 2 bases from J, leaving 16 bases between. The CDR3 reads CASSPWPGADTDTQYF. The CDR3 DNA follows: TGTGCCAGCAGCCCCTGGCCAGGGGCCGACACAGATACGCAGTATTTT.

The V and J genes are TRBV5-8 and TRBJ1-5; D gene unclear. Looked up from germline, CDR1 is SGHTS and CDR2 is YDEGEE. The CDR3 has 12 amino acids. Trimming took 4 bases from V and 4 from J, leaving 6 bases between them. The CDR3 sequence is CASSKLNQPQHF. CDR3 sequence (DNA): TGTGCCAGCAGCAAGCTAAATCAGCCCCAGCATTTT.

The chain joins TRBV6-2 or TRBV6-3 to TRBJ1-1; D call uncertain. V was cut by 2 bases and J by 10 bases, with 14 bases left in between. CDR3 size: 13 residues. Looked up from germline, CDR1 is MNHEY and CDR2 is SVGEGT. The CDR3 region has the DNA TGTGCCAGCAGTTACCCGGAGGCCCGCCGAGCTTTCTTT. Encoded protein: CASSYPEARRAFF.

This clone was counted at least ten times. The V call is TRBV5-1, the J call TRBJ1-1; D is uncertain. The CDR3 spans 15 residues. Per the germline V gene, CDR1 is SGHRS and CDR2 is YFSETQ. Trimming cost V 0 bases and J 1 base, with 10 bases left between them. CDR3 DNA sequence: TGCGCCAGCAGCTTGGACTTACGGGGGAACACTGAAGCTTTCTTT. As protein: CASSLDLRGNTEAFF.

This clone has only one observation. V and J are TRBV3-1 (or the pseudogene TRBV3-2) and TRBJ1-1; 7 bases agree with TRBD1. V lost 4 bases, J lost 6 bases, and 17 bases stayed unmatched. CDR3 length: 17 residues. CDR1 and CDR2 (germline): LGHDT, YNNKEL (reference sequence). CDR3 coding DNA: TGTGCCAGCAGCCCTTACAGGGGCCCATCGGGTGGGTCTGAAGCTTTCTTT. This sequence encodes CASSPYRGPSGGSEAFF.

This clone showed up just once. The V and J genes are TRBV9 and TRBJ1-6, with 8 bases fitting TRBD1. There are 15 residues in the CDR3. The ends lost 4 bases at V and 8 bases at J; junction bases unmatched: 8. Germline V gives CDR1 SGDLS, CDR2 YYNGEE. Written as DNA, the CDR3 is TGTGCCAGCAGCCCCGGACAGGGAAAGGATTCACCCCTCCACTTT. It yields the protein CASSPGQGKDSPLHF.

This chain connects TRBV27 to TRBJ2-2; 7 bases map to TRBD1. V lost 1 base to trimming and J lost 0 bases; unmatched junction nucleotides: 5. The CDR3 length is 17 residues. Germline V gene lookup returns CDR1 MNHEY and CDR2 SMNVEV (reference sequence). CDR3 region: CASSLWTGTANTGELFF. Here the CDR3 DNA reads TGTGCCAGCAGTTTATGGACCGGGACAGCGAACACCGGGGAGCTGTTTTTT.

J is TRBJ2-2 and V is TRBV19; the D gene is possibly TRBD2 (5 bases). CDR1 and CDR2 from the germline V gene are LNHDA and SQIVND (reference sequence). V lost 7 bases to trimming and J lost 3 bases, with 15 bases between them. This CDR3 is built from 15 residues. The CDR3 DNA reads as TGTGCCAGTACCACCTGGGGAGAGTACACCGGGGAGCTGTTTTTT. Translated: CASTTWGEYTGELFF.

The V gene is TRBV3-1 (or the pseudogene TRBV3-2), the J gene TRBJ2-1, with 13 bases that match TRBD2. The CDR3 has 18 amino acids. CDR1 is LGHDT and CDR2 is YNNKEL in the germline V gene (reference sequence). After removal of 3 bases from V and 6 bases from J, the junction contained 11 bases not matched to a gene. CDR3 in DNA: TGTGCCAGCAGCCAGGAAACTAGCGGGGGGGCCCCGGTCAATGAGCAGTTCTTC. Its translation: CASSQETSGGAPVNEQFF.

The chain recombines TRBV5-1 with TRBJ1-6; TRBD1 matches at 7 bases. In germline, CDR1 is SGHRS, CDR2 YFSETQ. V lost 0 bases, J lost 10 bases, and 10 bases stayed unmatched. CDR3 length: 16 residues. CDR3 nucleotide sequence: TGCGCCAGCAGCTTGGCCCCGACAGGGACGCAATCACCCCTCCACTTT. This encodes CASSLAPTGTQSPLHF. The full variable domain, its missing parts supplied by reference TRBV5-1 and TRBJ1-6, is KAGVTQTPRYLIKTRGQQVTLSCSPISGHRSVSWYQQTPGQGLQFLFEYFSETQRNKGNFPGRFSGRQFSNSRSEMNVSTLELGDSALYLCASSLAPTGTQSPLHFGNGTRLTVT.

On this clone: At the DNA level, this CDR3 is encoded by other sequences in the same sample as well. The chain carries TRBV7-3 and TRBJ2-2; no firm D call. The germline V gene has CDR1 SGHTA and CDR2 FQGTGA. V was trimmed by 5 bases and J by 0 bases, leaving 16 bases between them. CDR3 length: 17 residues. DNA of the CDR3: TGTGCCAGCAGCCTAAGCACGACTCAAGCGAACACCGGGGAGCTGTTTTTT. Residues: CASSLSTTQANTGELFF.

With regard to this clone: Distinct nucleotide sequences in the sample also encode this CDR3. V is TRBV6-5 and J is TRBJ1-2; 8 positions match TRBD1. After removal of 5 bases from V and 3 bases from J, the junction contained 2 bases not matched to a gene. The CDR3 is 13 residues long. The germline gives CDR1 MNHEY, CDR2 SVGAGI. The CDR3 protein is CASSRGQDYGYTF. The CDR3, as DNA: TGTGCCAGCAGTAGGGGACAGGACTATGGCTACACCTTC.

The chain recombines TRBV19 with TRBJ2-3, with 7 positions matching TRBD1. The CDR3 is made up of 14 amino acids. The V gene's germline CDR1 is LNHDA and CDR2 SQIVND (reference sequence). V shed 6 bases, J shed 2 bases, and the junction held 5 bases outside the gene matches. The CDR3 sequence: CASRPGTATDTQYF. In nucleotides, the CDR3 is TGTGCCAGTAGACCCGGGACAGCCACAGATACGCAGTATTTT.

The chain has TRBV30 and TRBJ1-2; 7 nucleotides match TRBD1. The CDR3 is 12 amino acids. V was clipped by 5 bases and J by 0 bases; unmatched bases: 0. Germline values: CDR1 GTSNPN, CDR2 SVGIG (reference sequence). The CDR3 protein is CAWGTANYGYTF. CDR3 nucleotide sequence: TGTGCCTGGGGGACAGCTAACTATGGCTACACCTTC.